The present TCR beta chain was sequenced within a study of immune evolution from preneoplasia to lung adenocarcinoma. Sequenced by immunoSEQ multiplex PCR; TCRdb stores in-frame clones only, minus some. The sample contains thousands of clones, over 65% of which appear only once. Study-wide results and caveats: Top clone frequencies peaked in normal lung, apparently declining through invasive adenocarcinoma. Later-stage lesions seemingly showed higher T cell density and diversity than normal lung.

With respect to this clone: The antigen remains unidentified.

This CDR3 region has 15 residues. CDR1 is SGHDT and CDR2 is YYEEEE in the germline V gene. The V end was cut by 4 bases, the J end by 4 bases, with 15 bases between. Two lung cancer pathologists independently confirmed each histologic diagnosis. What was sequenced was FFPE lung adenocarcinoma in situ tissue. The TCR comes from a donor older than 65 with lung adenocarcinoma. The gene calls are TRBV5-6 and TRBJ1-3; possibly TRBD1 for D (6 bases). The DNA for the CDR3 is TGTGCCAGCAGCCCCTTACAGGGTGCCGGAAACACCATATATTTT. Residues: CASSPLQGAGNTIYF.